This T cell receptor (beta chain) was observed in a study of shared clonotypes between healthy human individuals. The CDR3 runs 16 residues. Germline-derived CDR1 and CDR2 are SGHTA and FQGNSA. Trimming removed 1 base from V and 9 bases from J, with 21 bases in between. Genomic DNA from each subset was divided evenly over several immunoSEQ plates. Repertoires were generated with immunoSEQ multiplex PCR, while TCRdb's copy carries only in-frame clones and drops some. The sample contains 550,000 to 700,000 clones, around 73% of which appear only once. Adult donors, all healthy and HIV-negative, had no recent acute infections or vaccinations.

The clonotype originates from a woman aged 25 to 39 in good health. The chain couples TRBV7-2 to TRBJ2-5; possibly TRBD1 for D (6 bases). The specimen sequenced was memory CD4+ T cells sorted from blood. As to subset: CD45RA-negative fraction. The CDR3, as DNA: TGTGCCAGCAGCTTAGAATCAGGGGTCGTTGTAGATTCCCAGTACTTC. Translated, it gives CASSLESGVVVDSQYF.